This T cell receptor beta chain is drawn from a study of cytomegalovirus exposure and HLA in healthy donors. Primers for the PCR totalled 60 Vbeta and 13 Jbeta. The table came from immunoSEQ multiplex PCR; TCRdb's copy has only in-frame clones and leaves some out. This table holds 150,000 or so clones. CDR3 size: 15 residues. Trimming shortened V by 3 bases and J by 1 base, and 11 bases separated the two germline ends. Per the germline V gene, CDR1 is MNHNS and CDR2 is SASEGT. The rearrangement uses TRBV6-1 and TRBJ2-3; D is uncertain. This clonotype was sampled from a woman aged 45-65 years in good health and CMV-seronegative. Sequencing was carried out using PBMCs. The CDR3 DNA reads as TGTGCCAGCAGTGAGCTTAAGGCGGGCACAGATACGCAGTATTTT. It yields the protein CASSELKAGTDTQYF.